The 18 T cell receptor beta chains reported below all come from one sample, sequenced in a study of PD-L1 blockade in urothelial cancer. The repertoire was sequenced with immunoSEQ multiplex PCR; TCRdb's copy has only in-frame clones and lacks some. Here the sample spans roughly 48,000 clones, over 75% being singletons. The sample here was PBMCs, taken around atezolizumab (anti-PD-L1) treatment. These receptors originate from a man aged 40-49 years with urothelial cancer.

The rearrangement uses TRBV29-1 and TRBJ2-3; D might be TRBD2 (7 bases). CDR3 length: 14 amino acids. Germline lookup yields CDR1 SQVTM and CDR2 ANQGSEA. Trimming left V 5 bases short and J 5 bases short, with 17 bases between. The CDR3 protein is CSVPRGGTGDTQYF. The DNA of the CDR3 is TGCAGCGTTCCTAGGGGGGGTACGGGAGATACGCAGTATTTT.

This chain connects TRBV7-9 to TRBJ1-2; maybe TRBD1 (5 bases). CDR3 length: 14 residues. Germline V gene lookup returns CDR1 SEHNR and CDR2 FQNEAQ (reference sequence). Trimming removed 1 base from V and 11 bases from J, with 17 bases in between. Here the CDR3 reads CASSLEGTLTRYTF. CDR3 DNA: TGTGCCAGCAGCTTAGAAGGGACTTTAACGAGGTACACCTTC.

This sequence joins TRBV27 and TRBJ1-2; no clear D. Trimming took off 0 bases at V and 2 bases at J, with 7 bases between the two ends. Germline loops: CDR1 MNHEY, CDR2 SMNVEV (reference sequence). This CDR3 has 14 residues. In DNA form, the CDR3 reads TGTGCCAGCAGTTTATCCCCAGCGAACTATGGCTACACCTTC. Translated: CASSLSPANYGYTF.

The gene calls are TRBV11-3 and TRBJ2-1; D uncertain. The CDR3 extends over 12 amino acids. Germline V gene data show CDR1 as SGHNT and CDR2 as YENEEA. V lost 4 bases to trimming and J lost 6 bases, with 7 bases between them. The CDR3, as DNA: TGTGCCAGCAGCTGGTACACCAATGAGCAGTTCTTC. Translation gives CASSWYTNEQFF.

The rearrangement links TRBV5-5 to TRBJ2-1; D perhaps matches TRBD2 (5 bases). From germline, CDR1 is SGHKS and CDR2 YYEKEE (reference sequence). Between the trimmed V and J ends, which lost 4 bases and 7 bases, there was a span of 21 bases. The CDR3 covers 16 residues. CDR3 residues: CASSPFRERGSNEQFF. The CDR3 DNA follows: TGTGCCAGCAGCCCTTTTAGAGAACGGGGTTCGAATGAGCAGTTCTTC.

This clone has a single count. Here the CDR3 reads CASSLTGTGAFF. For the CDR3, the DNA is TGTGCCAGTAGCCTAACCGGGACAGGAGCTTTCTTT. J is TRBJ1-1 and V is TRBV19; 8 nucleotides align to TRBD1. Unmatched junction bases numbered 7, after V lost 6 bases and J lost 10 bases. CDR1 and CDR2 from the germline V gene are LNHDA and SQIVND (reference sequence). This CDR3 region has 12 residues.

Remarks on this clone: This sample includes further DNA sequences coding for the same CDR3. The chain couples TRBV18 to TRBJ2-3, with D perhaps TRBD2 (5 bases). CDR1 is KGHSH, CDR2 LQKENI, per germline. Deletions cut 6 bases from V and 7 bases from J, with 20 bases between. This CDR3 is 15 amino acids long. The CDR3 DNA reads TGTGCCAGCTCGCCAAGCAAGGGTGGGAGTCATACGCAGTATTTT. The encoded protein is CASSPSKGGSHTQYF.

The CDR3 DNA follows: TGTGCCTGGACCCCCGAACGGGCCTACGAGCAGTACTTC. This encodes CAWTPERAYEQYF. This chain uses TRBV30 with TRBJ2-7; D remains unclear. This CDR3 region has 13 residues. V lost 4 bases and J lost 2, with 12 bases in between. Germline values: CDR1 GTSNPN, CDR2 SVGIG (reference sequence).

The V gene is TRBV2, the J gene TRBJ2-1; D not resolved. The CDR3 totals 15 residues. Germline assignment: CDR1 SNHLY and CDR2 FYNNEI. Trimming stripped 5 bases from V and 9 bases from J, with 20 bases between. The DNA for the CDR3 is TGTGCCAGCAGTAACGACATCCCCGTTATCGGTGAGCAGTTCTTC. Residues: CASSNDIPVIGEQFF.

This chain links TRBV30 with TRBJ2-1; no firm D call. Germline V CDR1 and CDR2: GTSNPN, SVGIG (reference sequence). The CDR3 contains 14 residues. Trimming took off 2 bases at V and 4 bases at J, with 12 bases between the two ends. CDR3 bases: TGTGCCTGGAGTCCCGACTTGTTATACAATGAGCAGTTCTTC. It is translated as CAWSPDLLYNEQFF.

The chain employs TRBV4-1 and TRBJ2-5, with a tentative D call TRBD1 (5 bases). This CDR3 comprises 17 residues. Germline V gene sequence: CDR1 MGHRA, CDR2 YSYEKL. V lost 4 bases to trimming and J lost 2 bases, with 20 bases between them. The CDR3 spells CASSLLPLLDRQETQYF. The CDR3 DNA is TGCGCCAGCAGCCTCCTACCCCTCCTTGACAGACAAGAGACCCAGTACTTC.

CDR3 coding DNA: TGTGCCAGCAGTGAAACTAGCGCCGCCTACGAGCAGTACTTC. It is translated as CASSETSAAYEQYF. The chain has TRBV2 and TRBJ2-7; the match to TRBD2 covers 7 bases. The CDR3 runs 14 residues. Unmatched junction bases numbered 3, after V lost 2 bases and J lost 2 bases. Germline V lookup: CDR1 SNHLY, CDR2 FYNNEI. Drawing the rest from reference TRBV2 and TRBJ2-7, the complete variable domain is EPEVTQTPSHQVTQMGQEVILRCVPISNHLYFYWYRQILGQKVEFLVSFYNNEISEKSEIFDDQFSVERPDGSNFTLKIRSTKLEDSAMYFCASSETSAAYEQYFGPGTRLTVT.

This CDR3 reads CASRPGLAGECGETQYF. In DNA, the CDR3 is TGTGCAAGTCGCCCGGGACTAGCGGGAGAGTGTGGAGAGACCCAGTACTTC. The rearrangement joins TRBV12-2 to TRBJ2-5; the table gives TRBD2 as D, unverified against the DNA. TRBV12-2 is described as a pseudogene. The CDR3 has 17 amino acids.

V is TRBV29-1 and J is TRBJ1-1; tentatively, D is TRBD1 (5 bases). Germline V gene lookup returns CDR1 SQVTM and CDR2 ANQGSEA. The CDR3 has 13 amino acids. V lost 2 bases and J 0 bases, leaving 7 bases between the germline ends. CDR3 protein: CSVEQGMNTEAFF. Here the CDR3 DNA reads TGCAGCGTTGAACAGGGTATGAACACTGAAGCTTTCTTT.

The chain combines TRBV4-1 with TRBJ2-3; 9 bases align to TRBD2. CDR1 MGHRA and CDR2 YSYEKL come from the germline V gene. CDR3 length: 17 amino acids. Trimming removed 0 bases from V and 6 bases from J; junction bases left unmatched: 10. The CDR3 here is CASSQDQVREGRDTQYF. The CDR3 bases are TGCGCCAGCAGCCAAGATCAAGTGCGGGAGGGGCGTGATACGCAGTATTTT.

V gene TRBV5-6 combines with J gene TRBJ2-1; 12 bases line up with TRBD2. V trimming: 9 bases; J trimming: 11 bases; junction bases outside the gene matches: 15. The CDR3 totals 15 residues. Germline V gene sequence: CDR1 SGHDT, CDR2 YYEEEE. CDR3 sequence reads: CATSLTSGSQSKQFF. CDR3 DNA: TGTGCCACCTCGTTGACTAGCGGGAGCCAATCGAAGCAGTTCTTC.

This clone was counted only a few times. The V gene is TRBV18, the J gene TRBJ1-1, with D unresolved. The germline V and J ends were trimmed by 4 bases and 0 bases, with 9 bases remaining between them. CDR1 is KGHSH, CDR2 LQKENI, per germline. CDR3 size: 14 residues. DNA for the CDR3: TGTGCCAGCTCACGAGGCACTTTGAACACTGAAGCTTTCTTT. Residues: CASSRGTLNTEAFF.

The chain has TRBV9 and TRBJ2-1; TRBD2 aligns across 11 bases. CDR1 is SGDLS, CDR2 YYNGEE, per germline. The CDR3 contains 14 residues. The trim removed 1 base at V and 6 bases at J, leaving 0 bases unmatched. CDR3 in amino acids: CASSVTSGSNEQFF. Written as DNA, the CDR3 is TGTGCCAGCAGCGTAACTAGCGGGAGCAATGAGCAGTTCTTC. The whole variable domain, remainder taken from reference TRBV9 and TRBJ2-1, is DSGVTQTPKHLITATGQRVTLRCSPRSGDLSVYWYQQSLDQGLQFLIQYYNGEERAKGNILERFSAQQFPDLHSELNLSSLELGDSALYFCASSVTSGSNEQFFGPGTRLTVL.